This TCR beta chain was captured by sequencing in a study of monozygotic twins with inflammatory bowel disease. There are 19 residues in the CDR3. The V gene's germline CDR1 is MDHEN and CDR2 SYDVKM. Each sample's cDNA came from eight separate reactions. TCRdb reworked the 5' RACE reads into one entry per CDR3 protein, no DNA. The sample table includes about 160,000 distinct CDR3 sequences. The sequenced sample consisted of blood. The chain is built from TRBV28 and TRBJ2-3; the D call of TRBD1 rests on TCRdb alone, since no DNA is present to check it. The clonotype originates from a human donor with ulcerative colitis or Crohn's disease, or a healthy co-twin of an affected twin (not recorded which). The CDR3: CASSLLGILGQGGPDTQYF. Looking up the rest from reference TRBV28 and TRBJ2-3 gives the full variable domain: DVKVTQSSRYLVKRTGEKVFLECVQDMDHENMFWYRQDPGLGLRLIYFSYDVKMKEKGDIPEGYSVSREKKERFSLILESASTNQTSMYLCASSLLGILGQGGPDTQYFGPGTRLTVL.